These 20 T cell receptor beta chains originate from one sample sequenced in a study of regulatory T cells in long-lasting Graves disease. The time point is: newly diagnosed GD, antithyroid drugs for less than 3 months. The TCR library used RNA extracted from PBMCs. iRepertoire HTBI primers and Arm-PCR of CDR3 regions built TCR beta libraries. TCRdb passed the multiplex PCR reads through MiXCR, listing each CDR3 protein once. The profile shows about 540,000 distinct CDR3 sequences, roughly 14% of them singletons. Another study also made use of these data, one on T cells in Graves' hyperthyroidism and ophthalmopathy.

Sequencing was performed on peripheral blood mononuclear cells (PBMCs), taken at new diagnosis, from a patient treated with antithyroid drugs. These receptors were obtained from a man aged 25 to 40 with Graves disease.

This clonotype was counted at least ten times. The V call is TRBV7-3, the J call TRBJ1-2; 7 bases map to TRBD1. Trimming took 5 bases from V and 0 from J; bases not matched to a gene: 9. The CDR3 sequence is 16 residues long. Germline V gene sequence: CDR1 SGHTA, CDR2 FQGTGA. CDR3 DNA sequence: TGTGCCAGCAGCCGGGACAGAAGAGAGGCTAACTATGGCTACACCTTC. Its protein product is CASSRDRREANYGYTF.

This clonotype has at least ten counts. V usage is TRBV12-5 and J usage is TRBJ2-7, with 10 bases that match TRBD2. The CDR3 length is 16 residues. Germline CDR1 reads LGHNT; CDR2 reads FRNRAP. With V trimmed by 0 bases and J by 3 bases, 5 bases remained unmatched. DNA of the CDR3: TGTGCTAGTGGTTTGGTCCTAGCGGGAGAAAACTACGAGCAGTACTTC. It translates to CASGLVLAGENYEQYF.

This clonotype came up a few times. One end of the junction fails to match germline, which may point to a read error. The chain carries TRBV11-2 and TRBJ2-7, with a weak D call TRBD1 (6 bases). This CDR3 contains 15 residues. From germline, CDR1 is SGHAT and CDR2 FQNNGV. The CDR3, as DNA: TGTGCCAGCAGCCCCGACAGGTTGAGCTCCTGCGAGCAGTACTTC. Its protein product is CASSPDRLSSCEQYF.

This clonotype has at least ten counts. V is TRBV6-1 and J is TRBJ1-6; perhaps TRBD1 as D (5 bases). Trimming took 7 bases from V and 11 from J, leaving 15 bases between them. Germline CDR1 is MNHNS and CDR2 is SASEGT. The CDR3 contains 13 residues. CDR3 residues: CASKPGERAPLHF. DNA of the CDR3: TGTGCCAGCAAACCGGGGGAGAGGGCACCCCTCCACTTT.

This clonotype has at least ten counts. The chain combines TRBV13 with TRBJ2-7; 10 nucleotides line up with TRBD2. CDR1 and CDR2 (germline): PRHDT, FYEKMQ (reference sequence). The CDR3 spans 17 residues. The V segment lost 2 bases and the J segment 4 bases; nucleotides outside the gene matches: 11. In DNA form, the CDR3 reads TGTGCCAGCAGCTTAAAGATGTTCGCTAGCGGGAGTTACGAGCAGTACTTC. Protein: CASSLKMFASGSYEQYF.

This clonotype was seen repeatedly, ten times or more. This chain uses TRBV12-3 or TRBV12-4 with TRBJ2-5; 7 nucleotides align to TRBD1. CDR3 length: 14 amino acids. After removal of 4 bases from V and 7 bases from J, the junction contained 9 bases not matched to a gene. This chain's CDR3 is CASSSYDRVRTQYF. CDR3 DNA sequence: TGTGCCAGCAGTTCCTACGACAGGGTCAGGACCCAGTACTTC.

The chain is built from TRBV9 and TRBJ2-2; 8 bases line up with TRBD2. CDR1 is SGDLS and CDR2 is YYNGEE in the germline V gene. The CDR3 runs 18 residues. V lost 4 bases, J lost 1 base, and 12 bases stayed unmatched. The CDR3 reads CASSSGGGRLLNTGELFF. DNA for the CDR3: TGTGCCAGCAGCTCCGGGGGGGGCCGTCTTTTGAACACCGGGGAGCTGTTTTTT.

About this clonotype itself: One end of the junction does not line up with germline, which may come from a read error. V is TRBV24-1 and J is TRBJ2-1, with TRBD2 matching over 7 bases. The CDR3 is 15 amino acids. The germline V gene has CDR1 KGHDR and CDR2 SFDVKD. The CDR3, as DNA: TGTACCACCAGTGATCGGAAGCGGGGATTCAATGAGCAGTTCTTC. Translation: CTTSDRKRGFNEQFF.

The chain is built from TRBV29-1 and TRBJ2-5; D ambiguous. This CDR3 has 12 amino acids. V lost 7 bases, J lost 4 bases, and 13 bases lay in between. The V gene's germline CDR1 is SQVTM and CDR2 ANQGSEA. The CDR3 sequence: CSAVVNGETQYF. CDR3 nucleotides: TGCAGCGCCGTTGTCAATGGAGAGACCCAGTACTTC.

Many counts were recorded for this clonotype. This CDR3 reads CASSNGQEGRGYTF. CDR3 nucleotide sequence: TGTGCCAGCAGCAACGGACAGGAAGGCCGGGGCTACACCTTC. V gene TRBV7-3 combines with J gene TRBJ1-2; 7 bases are shared with TRBD1. V dropped 5 bases and J dropped 8; count of bases not matched to a gene: 11. This CDR3 spans 14 amino acids. From germline, CDR1 is SGHTA and CDR2 FQGTGA.

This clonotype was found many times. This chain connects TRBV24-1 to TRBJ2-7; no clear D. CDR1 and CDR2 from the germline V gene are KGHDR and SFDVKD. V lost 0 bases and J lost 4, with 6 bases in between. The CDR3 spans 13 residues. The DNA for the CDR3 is TGTGCCACCAGTGATTTGTGGGGATACGAGCAGTACTTC. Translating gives CATSDLWGYEQYF.

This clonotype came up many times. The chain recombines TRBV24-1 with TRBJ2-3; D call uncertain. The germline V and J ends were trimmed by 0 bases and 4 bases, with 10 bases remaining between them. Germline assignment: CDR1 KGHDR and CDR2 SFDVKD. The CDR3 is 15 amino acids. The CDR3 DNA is TGTGCCACCAGTGATTTGGATAGGGCGGCAGATACGCAGTATTTT. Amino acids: CATSDLDRAADTQYF.

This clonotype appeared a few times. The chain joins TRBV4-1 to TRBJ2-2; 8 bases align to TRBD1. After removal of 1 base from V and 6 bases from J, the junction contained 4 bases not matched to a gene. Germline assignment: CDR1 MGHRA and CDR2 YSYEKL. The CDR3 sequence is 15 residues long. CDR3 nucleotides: TGCGCCAGCAGCCAAGTTTGGACAGGGCCCGGGGAGCTGTTTTTT. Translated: CASSQVWTGPGELFF.

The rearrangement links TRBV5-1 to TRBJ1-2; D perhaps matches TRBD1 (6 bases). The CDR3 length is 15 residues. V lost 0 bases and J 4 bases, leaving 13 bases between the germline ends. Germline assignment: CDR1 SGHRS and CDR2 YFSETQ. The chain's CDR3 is CASSLAGQGTYGYTF. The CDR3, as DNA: TGCGCCAGCAGCTTGGCCGGGCAGGGGACCTATGGCTACACCTTC.

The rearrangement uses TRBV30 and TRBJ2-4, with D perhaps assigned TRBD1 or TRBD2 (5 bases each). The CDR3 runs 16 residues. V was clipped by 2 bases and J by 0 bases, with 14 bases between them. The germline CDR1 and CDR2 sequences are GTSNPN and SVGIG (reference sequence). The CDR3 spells CAWSSGQALAKNIQYF. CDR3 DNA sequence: TGTGCCTGGAGTTCGGGGCAGGCTTTAGCCAAAAACATTCAGTACTTC.

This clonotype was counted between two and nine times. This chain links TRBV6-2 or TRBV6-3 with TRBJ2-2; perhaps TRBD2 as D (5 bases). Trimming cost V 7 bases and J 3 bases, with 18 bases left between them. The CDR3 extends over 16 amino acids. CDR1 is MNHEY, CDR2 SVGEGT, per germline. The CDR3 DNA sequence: TGTGCCAGCAATACAGTAGCGCCGCGGGACACCGGGGAGCTGTTTTTT. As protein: CASNTVAPRDTGELFF.

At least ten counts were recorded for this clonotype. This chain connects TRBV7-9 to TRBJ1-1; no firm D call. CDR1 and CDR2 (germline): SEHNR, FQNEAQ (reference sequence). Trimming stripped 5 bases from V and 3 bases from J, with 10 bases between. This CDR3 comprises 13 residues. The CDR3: CASSPPGYTEAFF. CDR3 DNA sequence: TGTGCCAGCAGCCCGCCGGGATACACTGAAGCTTTCTTT.

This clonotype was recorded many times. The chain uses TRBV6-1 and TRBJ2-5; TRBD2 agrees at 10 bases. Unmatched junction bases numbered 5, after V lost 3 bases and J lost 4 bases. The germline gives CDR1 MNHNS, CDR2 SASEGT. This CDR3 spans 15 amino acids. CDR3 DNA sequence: TGTGCCAGCAGTGACCTAGCGGGAGTGGTAGAGACCCAGTACTTC. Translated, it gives CASSDLAGVVETQYF.

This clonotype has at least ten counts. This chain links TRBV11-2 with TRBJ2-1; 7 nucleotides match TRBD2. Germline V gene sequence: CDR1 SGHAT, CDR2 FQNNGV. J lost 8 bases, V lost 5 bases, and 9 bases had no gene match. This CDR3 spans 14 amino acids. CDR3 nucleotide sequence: TGTGCCAGCAGCCCCGGTGGCGGGAGCTATGAGCAGTTCTTC. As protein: CASSPGGGSYEQFF.

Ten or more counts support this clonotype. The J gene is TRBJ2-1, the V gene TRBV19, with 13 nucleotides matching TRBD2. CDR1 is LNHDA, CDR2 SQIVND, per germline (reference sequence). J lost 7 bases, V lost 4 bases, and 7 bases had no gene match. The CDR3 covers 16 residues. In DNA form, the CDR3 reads TGTGCCAGTAGTAGGGGGACTAGCGGGACGTTTAATGAGCAGTTCTTC. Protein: CASSRGTSGTFNEQFF. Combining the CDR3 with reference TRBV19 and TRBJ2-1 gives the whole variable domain DGGITQSPKYLFRKEGQNVTLSCEQNLNHDAMYWYRQDPGQGLRLIYYSQIVNDFQKGDIAEGYSVSREKKESFPLTVTSAQKNPTAFYLCASSRGTSGTFNEQFFGPGTRLTVL.